A single sample gave rise to the 26 T cell receptor beta chains below, sequenced in a study of neurological immune-mediated disorders. MiXCR was run by TCRdb on the 5' RACE reads, yielding one entry per CDR3 protein. The sample has roughly 89,000 distinct CDR3 sequences; 2.6% are singletons. Input material: PBMCs. The receptors were gathered from a woman younger than 45 with multiple sclerosis.

This clonotype was observed at least ten times. This chain links TRBV6-2 or TRBV6-3 with TRBJ1-1; D gene uncertain. The germline V gene encodes CDR1 MNHEY and CDR2 SVGEGT. V was cut by 4 bases and J by 1 base, with 4 bases left in between. This CDR3 is 12 amino acids long. CDR3 sequence (DNA): TGTGCCAGCAGTTTTTGGAACACTGAAGCTTTCTTT. This translates into CASSFWNTEAFF.

This clonotype was seen repeatedly, ten times or more. The chain employs TRBV20-1 and TRBJ2-7, with a weak D call TRBD1 (5 bases). The germline V gene encodes CDR1 DFQATT and CDR2 SNEGSKA (reference sequence). The CDR3 extends over 13 amino acids. Trimming cost V 3 bases and J 7 bases, with 16 bases left between them. The CDR3: CSASLQGGGEQYF. In DNA form, the CDR3 reads TGCAGTGCTAGTCTCCAGGGCGGTGGGGAGCAGTACTTC.

This clonotype was counted ten times or more. The V gene is TRBV4-3, the J gene TRBJ2-3; no clear D gene. The CDR3 is made up of 15 amino acids. Germline V gene sequence: CDR1 LGHNA, CDR2 YSLEER. V lost 0 bases to trimming and J lost 2 bases, with 9 bases between them. CDR3 residues: CASSQDRVITDTQYF. In nucleotides, the CDR3 is TGCGCCAGCAGCCAAGATCGGGTTATCACAGATACGCAGTATTTT.

The sample holds many counts of this clonotype. The chain combines TRBV5-1 with TRBJ2-2; 12 bases match TRBD2. V shed 3 bases, J shed 4 bases, and the junction held 4 bases outside the gene matches. The germline CDR1 and CDR2 sequences are SGHRS and YFSETQ. The CDR3 extends over 16 amino acids. The CDR3 loop reads CASSWGLAGFTGELFF. The CDR3 nucleotides read TGCGCCAGCAGCTGGGGACTAGCGGGTTTCACCGGGGAGCTGTTTTTT.

In this sample, this clonotype turned up many times. The genes are TRBV15 and TRBJ2-1; TRBD2 is a possible D gene (6 bases). V shed 0 bases and J shed 4 bases, with 16 bases lying between them. The CDR3 contains 17 residues. Germline loops: CDR1 LNHNV, CDR2 YYDKDF (reference sequence). As DNA, the CDR3 is TGTGCCACCAGCAGAGATCATCGGGGGAGCGGGTACAATGAGCAGTTCTTC. It codes for CATSRDHRGSGYNEQFF.

This chain joins TRBV19 and TRBJ1-5, with D possibly being TRBD1 (5 bases). The CDR3 totals 14 residues. Trimming removed 7 bases at V and 3 bases at J, with 13 bases between. Germline V gene sequence: CDR1 LNHDA, CDR2 SQIVND (reference sequence). The CDR3 sequence: CASKPGTVNQPQHF. The DNA of the CDR3 is TGTGCCAGTAAACCGGGGACGGTCAATCAGCCCCAGCATTTT.

This clonotype was found many times. The rearrangement uses TRBV10-3 and TRBJ2-1; TRBD2 might be the D (7 bases). The germline V and J ends were trimmed by 2 bases and 0 bases, with 26 bases remaining between them. This CDR3 comprises 21 residues. Germline-derived CDR1 and CDR2 are ENHRY and SYGVKD. The CDR3 here is CAISESTHLDRGGGSYNEQFF. Here the CDR3 DNA reads TGTGCCATCAGTGAGAGTACCCACCTGGATCGAGGGGGGGGCTCCTACAATGAGCAGTTCTTC.

In this sample, this clonotype turned up many times. V is TRBV24-1 and J is TRBJ2-7, with 9 bases aligning to TRBD1. The CDR3 has 14 amino acids. CDR1 is KGHDR and CDR2 is SFDVKD in the germline V gene. Trimming took 4 bases from V and 2 from J; bases not matched to a gene: 2. CDR3 loop: CATSETGGTYEQYF. The DNA of the CDR3 is TGTGCCACCAGTGAAACAGGGGGCACCTACGAGCAGTACTTC.

This clonotype was detected many times. CDR3 amino acids: CASSYDTNTGELFF. CDR3 DNA sequence: TGTGCCAGCAGTTATGACACGAACACCGGGGAGCTGTTTTTT. The V and J genes are TRBV6-2 or TRBV6-3 and TRBJ2-2; D call uncertain. Germline V CDR1 and CDR2: MNHEY, SVGEGT. The CDR3 totals 14 residues. V lost 3 bases and J lost 0, with 5 bases in between.

This clonotype was recorded many times. CDR3 residues: CASSETGGARYGYTF. The CDR3 coding sequence is TGTGCCAGCAGCGAGACAGGGGGCGCGAGATATGGCTACACCTTC. The chain joins TRBV5-4 to TRBJ1-2; 10 bases are shared with TRBD1. The CDR3 extends over 15 amino acids. CDR1 and CDR2 from the germline V gene are SGHNT and YYREEE (reference sequence). V dropped 4 bases and J dropped 5; count of bases not matched to a gene: 8.

At least ten counts were recorded for this clonotype. The gene calls are TRBV20-1 and TRBJ1-1; 8 bases agree with TRBD1. The CDR3 totals 16 residues. The V gene end was trimmed by 3 bases and the J gene end by 5 bases; junction bases not matched to a gene: 14. Germline V gene lookup returns CDR1 DFQATT and CDR2 SNEGSKA (reference sequence). The CDR3 region is CSARPRDRPLGTEAFF. In DNA form, the CDR3 reads TGCAGTGCTAGGCCACGGGACAGGCCTTTGGGAACTGAAGCTTTCTTT.

This clonotype was recorded at least ten times. The chain has TRBV12-3 or TRBV12-4 and TRBJ2-2, with D uncertain. This CDR3 contains 13 residues. V shed 3 bases and J shed 5 bases, with 7 bases lying between them. In nucleotides, the CDR3 is TGTGCCAGCAGTTTGGTACGGACCGGGGAGCTGTTTTTT. It specifies CASSLVRTGELFF.

This clonotype showed up many times. The chain joins TRBV9 to TRBJ2-1, with 10 bases lining up with TRBD2. J gave up 7 bases and V 4 bases, and 11 bases lay outside the gene matches. From germline, CDR1 is SGDLS and CDR2 YYNGEE. The CDR3 covers 16 residues. The CDR3 DNA is TGTGCCAGCAGCCCTGGGCGGCCTAGCGGGAGTAATGAGCAGTTCTTC. Amino acid sequence: CASSPGRPSGSNEQFF.

At least ten counts were recorded for this clonotype. The CDR3 DNA reads TGTGCCAGCAGTTCAAACAGGGTCATGAATGAAAAACTGTTTTTT. It is translated as CASSSNRVMNEKLFF. J is TRBJ1-4 and V is TRBV27; weak D call: TRBD1 (6 bases). Trimming removed 4 bases at V and 5 bases at J, with 14 bases between. Per germline, CDR1 MNHEY and CDR2 SMNVEV (reference sequence). The CDR3 runs 15 residues.

This clonotype appeared many times. V usage is TRBV12-3 or TRBV12-4 and J usage is TRBJ2-2, with TRBD1 matching over 10 bases. J lost 6 bases, V lost 6 bases, and 7 bases had no gene match. The CDR3 length is 15 residues. The CDR3 DNA sequence: TGTGCCAGCAGCCGTCCCGGGACAGGGGCCGGGGAGCTGTTTTTT. Its protein is CASSRPGTGAGELFF.

This clonotype came up many times. V usage is TRBV20-1 and J usage is TRBJ1-2; 10 positions match TRBD1. The CDR3 runs 14 residues. V shed 5 bases and J 4 bases; nucleotides not matched to a gene: 7. CDR1 and CDR2 (germline): DFQATT, SNEGSKA (reference sequence). CDR3 in DNA: TGCAGTGCTGACGGGACAGGGGTGGGCTATGGCTACACCTTC. This gives the protein CSADGTGVGYGYTF.

This clonotype was recorded many times. This chain connects TRBV12-3 or TRBV12-4 to TRBJ2-1; TRBD1 aligns across 7 bases. J lost 6 bases, V lost 4 bases, and 9 bases had no gene match. The CDR3 has 15 amino acids. The CDR3 nucleotides read TGTGCCAGCAGTTCCCGACAGGGAGTCCTCAATGAGCAGTTCTTC. Its protein is CASSSRQGVLNEQFF.

This clonotype was seen repeatedly, ten times or more. The J gene is TRBJ2-7, the V gene TRBV5-1; D gene ambiguous. The ends were cut back, 4 bases at V and 7 bases at J, with 21 bases in the middle. The CDR3 has 15 residues. Germline CDR1 is SGHRS and CDR2 is YFSETQ. The CDR3 DNA reads TGCGCCAGCAGCCCATCAATCTTCGGGCCTCGGGAGCAGTACTTC. It yields the protein CASSPSIFGPREQYF.

This clonotype was detected ten times or more. This sequence may be a read error, since a much larger clone differs from it by one base. The V call is TRBV2, the J call TRBJ1-5; TRBD1 matches 8 bases. The CDR3 runs 14 residues. The germline V gene has CDR1 SNHLY and CDR2 FYNNEI. The CDR3 loop is CASSKDRAGQPQNF. The CDR3 bases are TGTGCCAGCAGTAAGGACAGGGCCGGTCAGCCCCAGAATTTT.

For this clonotype: Just one base apart from a much larger clone, this may be a read error. In this CDR3 the conserved last residue, phenylalanine or tryptophan, is missing, so a read error is likely. The chain has TRBV12-3 or TRBV12-4 and TRBJ1-2; perhaps TRBD1 as D (5 bases). The V gene lost 5 bases and the J gene lost 4 bases, with 17 bases spanning the gap. The CDR3 is made up of 15 amino acids. CDR3 bases: TGTGCCAGCAGTGGGCGGGACCGAATCTTCTATGGCTACACCTGC. This codes for CASSGRDRIFYGYTC.

At least ten counts were recorded for this clonotype. The chain joins TRBV20-1 to TRBJ2-7, with 7 nucleotides matching TRBD2. Unmatched junction bases numbered 5, after V lost 3 bases and J lost 3 bases. Germline V lookup: CDR1 DFQATT, CDR2 SNEGSKA (reference sequence). The CDR3 has 13 residues. The CDR3 DNA follows: TGCAGTGCTAGCGGGAGGATTCACTACGAGCAGTACTTC. It yields the protein CSASGRIHYEQYF.

This clonotype was detected many times. V and J are TRBV6-2 or TRBV6-3 and TRBJ2-7; TRBD2 is a possible D gene (6 bases). V lost 5 bases and J lost 0, with 8 bases in between. Germline V gene lookup returns CDR1 MNHEY and CDR2 SVGEGT. This CDR3 has 13 amino acids. The CDR3 DNA reads TGTGCCAGCAGTAGGACTACCTCCTACGAGCAGTACTTC. The encoded protein is CASSRTTSYEQYF.

This clonotype occurred many times. The CDR3: CASSPRGTGELFF. Written as DNA, the CDR3 is TGTGCCAGCAGTCCACGGGGGACCGGGGAGCTGTTTTTT. This chain joins TRBV12-3 or TRBV12-4 and TRBJ2-2; TRBD2 is a possible D gene (6 bases). The germline V and J ends were trimmed by 5 bases and 5 bases, with 9 bases remaining between them. The CDR3 extends over 13 amino acids.

Written as DNA, the CDR3 is TGTGCCTGGAGTGTACGGGACAATGAGCAGTTCTTC. Its protein product is CAWSVRDNEQFF. The chain carries TRBV30 and TRBJ2-1; the D is unclear. Germline assignment: CDR1 GTSNPN and CDR2 SVGIG (reference sequence). There are 12 residues in the CDR3. V shed 0 bases and J shed 5 bases, with 5 bases lying between them.

This clonotype was observed at least ten times. The chain employs TRBV10-3 and TRBJ2-7, with 11 bases fitting TRBD2. CDR3 size: 20 residues. CDR1 is ENHRY, CDR2 SYGVKD, per germline. The ends lost 0 bases at V and 3 bases at J; junction bases unmatched: 16. The CDR3, as DNA: TGTGCCATCAGTGAGTCACTGAATTCGGGGACTAGCGGCGGGATCTACGAGCAGTACTTC. Protein sequence: CAISESLNSGTSGGIYEQYF.

This clonotype was seen at least ten times. The V and J genes are TRBV15 and TRBJ1-1; TRBD1 might be the D (5 bases). Germline V gives CDR1 LNHNV, CDR2 YYDKDF (reference sequence). The CDR3 is 15 amino acids. Trimming stripped 2 bases from V and 4 bases from J, with 14 bases between. CDR3 DNA: TGTGCCACCAGCAGAACAGGCAGGGTTTTCACTGAAGCTTTCTTT. This sequence encodes CATSRTGRVFTEAFF.